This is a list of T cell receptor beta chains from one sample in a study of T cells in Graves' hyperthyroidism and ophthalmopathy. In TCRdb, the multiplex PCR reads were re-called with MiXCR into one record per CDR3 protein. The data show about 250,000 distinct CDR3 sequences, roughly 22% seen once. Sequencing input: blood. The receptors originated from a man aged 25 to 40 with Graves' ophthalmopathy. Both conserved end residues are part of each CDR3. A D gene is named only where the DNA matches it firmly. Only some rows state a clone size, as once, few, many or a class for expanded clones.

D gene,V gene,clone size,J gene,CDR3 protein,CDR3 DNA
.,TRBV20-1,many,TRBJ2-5,CSARAGARVETQYF,TGCAGTGCTAGGGCAGGGGCTAGGGTAGAGACCCAGTACTTC
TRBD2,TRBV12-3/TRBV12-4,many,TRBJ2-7,CASSKGGLAGVEQYF,TGTGCCAGCAGTAAAGGGGGACTAGCGGGAGTGGAGCAGTACTTC
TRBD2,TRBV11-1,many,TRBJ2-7,CASSLTAGSYEQYF,TGTGCCAGCAGCTTGACAGCGGGGTCCTACGAGCAGTACTTC
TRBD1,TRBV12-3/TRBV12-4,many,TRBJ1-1,CASSPTGGGTEAFF,TGTGCCAGCTCACCAACAGGGGGCGGAACTGAAGCTTTCTTT
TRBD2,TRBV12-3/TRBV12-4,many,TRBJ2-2,CASSPPGLVTGELFF,TGTGCCAGCAGTCCTCCGGGACTAGTCACCGGGGAGCTGTTTTTT
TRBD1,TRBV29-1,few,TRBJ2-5,CSVGRDRGHLVETQYF,TGCAGCGTTGGGAGGGACAGGGGGCATTTGGTAGAGACCCAGTACTTC
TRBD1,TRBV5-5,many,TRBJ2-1,CASSTGQGHLNEQFF,TGTGCCAGCAGCACCGGACAGGGACATCTCAATGAGCAGTTCTTC
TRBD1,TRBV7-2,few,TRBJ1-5,CASSPRKTDRGGQPQHF,TGTGCCAGCAGCCCCCGAAAAACGGACAGGGGGGGCCAGCCCCAGCATTTT
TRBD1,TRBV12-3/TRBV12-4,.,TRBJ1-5,CASSRSGQGGNSNQPQHF,TGTGCCAGCAGTCGTTCCGGACAGGGGGGAAATAGCAATCAGCCCCAGCATTTT
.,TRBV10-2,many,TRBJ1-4,CASRGLDSSEKLFF,TGCGCCAGCAGGGGATTGGACAGCTCTGAAAAACTGTTTTTT
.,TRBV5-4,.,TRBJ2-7,CASSLDSGPYEQYF,TGTGCCAGCAGCTTGGATTCGGGTCCCTACGAGCAGTACTTC
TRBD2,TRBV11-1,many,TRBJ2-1,CASSSPRGGSRDNEQFF,TGTGCCAGCAGCTCACCCCGGGGCGGGAGCCGAGACAATGAGCAGTTCTTC
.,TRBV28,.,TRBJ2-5,CASKSPGPYQETQYF,TGTGCCAGCAAATCGCCGGGACCCTACCAAGAGACCCAGTACTTC
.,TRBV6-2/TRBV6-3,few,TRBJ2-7,CASTYATASYEQYF,TGTGCCAGCACCTATGCCACTGCCTCCTACGAGCAGTACTTC
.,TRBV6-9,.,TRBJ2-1,CASSYRSSSYNEQFF,TGTGCCAGCAGCTATCGTTCGAGCTCCTACAATGAGCAGTTCTTC
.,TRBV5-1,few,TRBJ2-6,CASSLAVMGLGANVLTF,TGCGCCAGCAGCTTGGCCGTAATGGGGCTAGGGGCCAACGTCCTGACTTTC
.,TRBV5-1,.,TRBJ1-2,CASSLLGAEGTGYGYTF,TGCGCCAGCAGCTTGTTAGGCGCGGAGGGCACCGGCTATGGCTACACCTTC
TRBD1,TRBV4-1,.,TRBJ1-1,CASSPRFTGGGTEAFF,TGCGCCAGCAGCCCGCGATTTACAGGGGGCGGCACTGAAGCTTTCTTT
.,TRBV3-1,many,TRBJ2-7,CASSPPWGLYEQYF,TGTGCCAGCAGCCCCCCGTGGGGGCTCTACGAGCAGTACTTC
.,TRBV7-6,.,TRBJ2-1,CASSLGDARGEQFF,TGTGCCAGCAGCTTAGGCGACGCGCGCGGTGAGCAGTTCTTC
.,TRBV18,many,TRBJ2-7,CASSNRELREQYF,TGTGCCAGCTCTAACCGGGAATTACGAGAGCAGTACTTC
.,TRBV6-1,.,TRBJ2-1,CASSADGEQFF,TGTGCCAGCAGTGCGGACGGTGAGCAGTTCTTC
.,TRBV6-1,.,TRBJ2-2,CASTGTSANTGELFF,TGTGCCAGCACCGGGACTTCTGCGAACACCGGGGAGCTGTTTTTT
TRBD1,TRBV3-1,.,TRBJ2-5,CASSHDRATQYF,TGCGCCAGCAGCCACGACAGGGCGACCCAGTACTTC
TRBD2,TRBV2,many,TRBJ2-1,CASSELAGGPSYNEQFF,TGTGCCAGCAGTGAACTAGCGGGAGGGCCCTCCTACAATGAGCAGTTCTTC
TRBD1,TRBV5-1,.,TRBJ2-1,CASSLIRSRRGLYNEQFF,TGCGCCAGCAGCTTGATAAGATCTCGCAGGGGGCTTTACAATGAGCAGTTCTTC
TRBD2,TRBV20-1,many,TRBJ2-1,CSARAYREGNEQFF,TGCAGTGCTAGAGCGTATCGGGAGGGGAATGAGCAGTTCTTC
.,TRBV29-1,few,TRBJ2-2,CSATRSTGELFF,TGCAGCGCAACTAGATCCACCGGGGAGCTGTTTTTT
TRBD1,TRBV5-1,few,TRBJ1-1,CASSRGGTGFVPTEAFF,TGCGCCAGCAGCCGCGGTGGGACAGGGTTCGTTCCCACTGAAGCTTTCTTT
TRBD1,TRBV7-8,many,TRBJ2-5,CASSIGTGDETQYF,TGTGCCAGCAGTATCGGGACAGGGGATGAGACCCAGTACTTC
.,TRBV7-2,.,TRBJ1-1,CASSLTSTEAFF,TGTGCCAGCAGCTTAACTTCCACTGAAGCTTTCTTT
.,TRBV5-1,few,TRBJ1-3,CASSGGGRGNTIYF,TGCGCCAGCAGCGGGGGAGGGCGCGGAAACACCATATATTTT
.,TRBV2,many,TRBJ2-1,CASSPPPGLSYNEQFF,TGTGCCAGCAGTCCTCCGCCGGGACTCTCCTACAATGAGCAGTTCTTC
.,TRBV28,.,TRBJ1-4,CASRRTGTNEKLFF,TGTGCCAGCAGGAGGACCGGGACTAATGAAAAACTGTTTTTT
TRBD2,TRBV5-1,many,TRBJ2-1,CASTLGTSGSNEQFF,TGCGCCAGCACGCTCGGGACTAGCGGGAGTAATGAGCAGTTCTTC
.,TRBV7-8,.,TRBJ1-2,CASSLEPRGDYGYTF,TGTGCCAGCAGCTTAGAGCCCAGGGGTGACTATGGCTACACCTTC
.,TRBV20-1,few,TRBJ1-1,CSAREPNTEAFF,TGCAGTGCTAGAGAACCGAACACTGAAGCTTTCTTT
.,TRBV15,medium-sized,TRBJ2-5,CATSRDGLTIGQETQYF,TGTGCCACCAGCAGAGATGGTTTGACCATTGGGCAAGAGACCCAGTACTTC
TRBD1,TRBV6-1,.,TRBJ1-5,CASRKTGEGNSQPQHF,TGTGCCAGCAGGAAAACAGGGGAAGGAAATTCTCAGCCCCAGCATTTT
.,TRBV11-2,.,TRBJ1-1,CASSLDPRWTEAFF,TGTGCCAGCAGCTTAGACCCGAGGTGGACTGAAGCTTTCTTT
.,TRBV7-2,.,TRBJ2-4,CASTPSAAKNIQYF,TGTGCCAGCACTCCATCGGCTGCAAAAAACATTCAGTACTTC
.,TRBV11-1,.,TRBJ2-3,CASSLDVGGTQYF,TGTGCCAGCAGCTTGGACGTAGGTGGTACGCAGTATTTT
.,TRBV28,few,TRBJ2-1,CASRPGRYNEQFF,TGTGCCAGCCGTCCGGGGCGTTACAATGAGCAGTTCTTC
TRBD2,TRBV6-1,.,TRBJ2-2,CASSELQGLLFF,TGTGCCAGCAGTGAACTTCAGGGACTACTGTTTTTT